Sequencing of this T cell receptor (beta chain) was carried out in a study of cytomegalovirus exposure and HLA in healthy donors. CDR1 MNHNS and CDR2 SASEGT come from the germline V gene. This CDR3 is 15 amino acids long. Trimming removed 9 bases from V and 4 bases from J, with 19 bases in between. Repertoires were generated with immunoSEQ multiplex PCR, while TCRdb's copy carries only in-frame clones and drops some. The table shows tens of thousands of clones, with 94% occurring only once. The sequence was obtained from a man aged 18 to 30 in good health and CMV-seropositive. The J gene is TRBJ1-3, the V gene TRBV6-1, with D tentatively TRBD1 (6 bases). Sequencing input: PBMCs. CDR3 bases: TGTGCCAGTACAGCAACCCCAGGGGTCGGAAACACCATATATTTT. Its translation is CASTATPGVGNTIYF.